These 32 T cell receptor beta chains came from one sample sequenced in a study of T cell responses to AZD1222 COVID-19 vaccine. Generated by immunoSEQ multiplex PCR, the TCRdb table keeps only in-frame clones and is missing some. This sample yields roughly 130,000 clones, of which approximately 86% are seen a single time; under 1.5% belongs to the top ten. The material was peripheral blood, obtained on day 0 of AZD1222 vaccination. The receptors were gathered from an adult in good health.

On this clone itself: Within the sample, other DNA sequences also encode this same CDR3. V gene TRBV2 combines with J gene TRBJ1-1; D is ambiguous. V lost 6 bases to trimming and J lost 0 bases, with 8 bases between them. Looked up from germline, CDR1 is SNHLY and CDR2 is FYNNEI. The length of the CDR3 is 13 residues. The CDR3 reads CASRREMNTEAFF. The CDR3 DNA is TGTGCCAGCAGAAGGGAAATGAACACTGAAGCTTTCTTT.

The V call is TRBV6-5, the J call TRBJ1-1; possibly TRBD1 for D (5 bases). The V gene's germline CDR1 is MNHEY and CDR2 SVGAGI. The CDR3 has 12 amino acids. Trimming stripped 9 bases from V and 0 bases from J, with 8 bases between. The CDR3 reads CASSGVNTEAFF. In DNA form, the CDR3 reads TGTGCCAGTTCGGGGGTGAACACTGAAGCTTTCTTT.

V gene TRBV20-1 combines with J gene TRBJ2-7; D gene ambiguous. Germline V CDR1 and CDR2: DFQATT, SNEGSKA (reference sequence). CDR3 length: 13 residues. Trimming shortened V by 3 bases and J by 3 bases, and 12 bases separated the two germline ends. Written as DNA, the CDR3 is TGCAGTGCTAGTTCGCCTACTAACTACGAGCAGTACTTC. It specifies CSASSPTNYEQYF.

The chain recombines TRBV4-1 with TRBJ2-7, with 7 bases that match TRBD1. V lost 3 bases and J lost 1; bases outside the gene matches: 3. The CDR3 sequence is 14 residues long. From germline, CDR1 is MGHRA and CDR2 YSYEKL. This chain's CDR3 is CASSHPGQSYEQYF. CDR3 DNA sequence: TGCGCCAGCAGCCACCCGGGACAGTCCTACGAGCAGTACTTC.

This clone was seen a handful of times. The J gene is TRBJ1-4, the V gene TRBV6-1; 7 nucleotides line up with TRBD1. V lost 3 bases and J lost 3; bases outside the gene matches: 1. Germline CDR1 MNHNS, CDR2 SASEGT. The CDR3 is made up of 14 amino acids. Here the CDR3 reads CASSEGTANEKLFF. CDR3 sequence (DNA): TGTGCCAGCAGTGAGGGGACAGCTAATGAAAAACTGTTTTTT.

This chain uses TRBV27 with TRBJ1-1, with a tentative D call TRBD1 (6 bases). The CDR3 consists of 13 residues. Trimming stripped 3 bases from V and 1 base from J, with 6 bases between. Germline CDR1 is MNHEY and CDR2 is SMNVEV (reference sequence). CDR3: CASSFRGNTEAFF. The CDR3 DNA reads TGTGCCAGCAGTTTCAGGGGGAACACTGAAGCTTTCTTT.

V and J are TRBV10-3 and TRBJ2-4, with 7 nucleotides matching TRBD1. Losses at the gene ends were 10 bases for V and 5 bases for J; bases not matched to a gene: 8. The CDR3 runs 13 residues. Germline loops: CDR1 ENHRY, CDR2 SYGVKD. In nucleotides, the CDR3 is TGTGCCACCTCAACCGACAGGGAAAACATTCAGTACTTC. This encodes CATSTDRENIQYF.

The chain couples TRBV3-1 (or the pseudogene TRBV3-2) to TRBJ1-6; no definite D call. This CDR3 spans 14 amino acids. V was pared by 4 bases and J by 9 bases, with 13 bases between. Germline V gene data show CDR1 as LGHDT and CDR2 as YNNKEL (reference sequence). The CDR3 sequence: CASSPSETGSPLHF. CDR3 in DNA: TGTGCCAGCAGCCCCAGCGAAACGGGTTCACCCCTCCACTTT.

In this sample, this clone turned up once. The rearrangement links TRBV6-5 to TRBJ1-1; unclear D gene. The ends were cut back, 6 bases at V and 3 bases at J, with 5 bases in the middle. The CDR3 loop spans 11 amino acids. Germline-derived CDR1 and CDR2 are MNHEY and SVGAGI. The CDR3 loop reads CASRPDTEAFF. In DNA form, the CDR3 reads TGTGCCAGCAGGCCGGACACTGAAGCTTTCTTT.

This rearrangement joins TRBV4-1 to TRBJ1-3; D may be TRBD1 (6 bases). Deletions cut 4 bases from V and 0 bases from J, with 13 bases between. Germline CDR1 reads MGHRA; CDR2 reads YSYEKL. The CDR3 has 16 residues. CDR3 sequence reads: CASSRGRGYSGNTIYF. Here the CDR3 DNA reads TGCGCCAGCAGCCGCGGCAGGGGTTACTCTGGAAACACCATATATTTT.

The gene calls are TRBV23-1 and TRBJ2-7; D is ambiguous. TRBV23-1 is an open reading frame whose function is uncertain. Trimming removed 2 bases from V and 1 base from J, with 9 bases in between. The CDR3 has 14 amino acids. The CDR3 DNA reads TGCGCCAGCAGTCAACCGGACGGTTCCTACGAGCAGTACTTC. It translates to CASSQPDGSYEQYF.

This clone was recorded only once. The chain couples TRBV19 to TRBJ1-2; D may be TRBD1 (5 bases). This CDR3 spans 14 amino acids. CDR1 is LNHDA, CDR2 SQIVND, per germline (reference sequence). Trimming took 5 bases from V and 4 from J, leaving 14 bases between them. The CDR3 region is CASSPPLGTYGYTF. The CDR3 DNA follows: TGTGCCAGTAGTCCCCCCCTTGGGACCTATGGCTACACCTTC.

The chain joins TRBV24-1 to TRBJ2-3; D gene unclear. Germline loops: CDR1 KGHDR, CDR2 SFDVKD. V dropped 1 base and J dropped 2 bases, with 12 bases sitting between them. The CDR3 covers 16 residues. CDR3 residues: CATSDLGMSDTDTQYF. For the CDR3, the DNA is TGTGCCACCAGTGATTTAGGCATGTCTGACACAGATACGCAGTATTTT.

V gene TRBV20-1 combines with J gene TRBJ1-1; unclear D gene. Germline CDR1 reads DFQATT; CDR2 reads SNEGSKA (reference sequence). The V and J ends lost 3 bases and 3 bases respectively, with 11 bases between them. This CDR3 is 13 amino acids long. CDR3 sequence (DNA): TGCAGTGCTAGTTTCAGCGGGGACACTGAAGCTTTCTTT. Its translation: CSASFSGDTEAFF.

The rearrangement links TRBV4-1 to TRBJ1-4; 10 nucleotides align to TRBD1. The CDR3 runs to 15 residues. Germline V gives CDR1 MGHRA, CDR2 YSYEKL. Trimming removed 3 bases from V and 7 bases from J; junction bases left unmatched: 5. The CDR3, as DNA: TGCGCCAGCAGCCAGGGGACAGGGGTGGGTGAAAAACTGTTTTTT. Amino acids: CASSQGTGVGEKLFF.

The chain recombines TRBV29-1 with TRBJ2-7; tentatively, D is TRBD1 (5 bases). V was shortened by 6 bases and J by 4 bases, with 16 bases between the two germline ends. The CDR3 runs to 13 residues. Germline values: CDR1 SQVTM, CDR2 ANQGSEA. The CDR3 DNA reads TGCAGCGTGGCTTTTACAGGAGTTTACGAGCAGTACTTC. Residues: CSVAFTGVYEQYF.

J is TRBJ2-6 and V is TRBV5-4; no clear D. The ends were cut back, 1 base at V and 2 bases at J, with 7 bases in the middle. Germline lookup yields CDR1 SGHNT and CDR2 YYREEE (reference sequence). The CDR3 has 15 amino acids. This CDR3 reads CASSLIVPGANVLTF. The CDR3 region has the DNA TGTGCCAGCAGCTTGATTGTGCCTGGGGCCAACGTCCTGACTTTC. The variable domain in full, with the rest retrieved from reference TRBV5-4 and TRBJ2-6, is ETGVTQSPTHLIKTRGQQVTLRCSSQSGHNTVSWYQQALGQGPQFIFQYYREEENGRGNFPPRFSGLQFPNYSSELNVNALELDDSALYLCASSLIVPGANVLTFGAGSRLTVL.

This chain joins TRBV30 and TRBJ1-5, with TRBD1 as a possible D gene (5 bases). Germline-derived CDR1 and CDR2 are GTSNPN and SVGIG (reference sequence). V lost 7 bases and J lost 6, with 13 bases in between. CDR3 length: 12 amino acids. CDR3 nucleotides: TGTGCCTCCTTAGGCGGGGGTCAGCCCCAGCATTTT. Amino acids: CASLGGGQPQHF.

This clone has a single count. This CDR3 reads CASSPDGGLLNQPQHF. The CDR3 region has the DNA TGTGCCAGCTCCCCCGATGGAGGGCTCCTCAATCAGCCCCAGCATTTT. The chain joins TRBV18 to TRBJ1-5; D unresolved. V was shortened by 6 bases and J by 3 bases, with 18 bases between the two germline ends. CDR3 length: 16 amino acids. The germline CDR1 and CDR2 sequences are KGHSH and LQKENI.

The chain carries TRBV7-9 and TRBJ1-1; D is ambiguous. CDR3 size: 14 residues. The V end was cut by 1 base, the J end by 3 bases, with 9 bases between. From germline, CDR1 is SEHNR and CDR2 FQNEAQ (reference sequence). The DNA of the CDR3 is TGTGCCAGCAGCTTAGACGGTCGTCACACTGAAGCTTTCTTT. The encoded protein is CASSLDGRHTEAFF.

The chain joins TRBV7-8 to TRBJ2-1; 11 bases fit TRBD2. The germline V gene encodes CDR1 SGHVS and CDR2 FQNEAQ. The CDR3 length is 14 residues. With V trimmed by 5 bases and J by 13 bases, 10 bases remained unmatched. In DNA, the CDR3 is TGTGCCAGCAGCCCAGAACTAGCGGGGGACATACAGTTCTTC. This sequence encodes CASSPELAGDIQFF.

The chain combines TRBV28 with TRBJ1-2; no clear D. The CDR3 has 14 amino acids. Germline CDR1 and CDR2: MDHEN and SYDVKM. V was shortened by 3 bases and J by 3 bases, with 11 bases between the two germline ends. CDR3 nucleotides: TGTGCCAGCAGTTTCCCTGGGATTGACTATGGCTACACCTTC. Translation gives CASSFPGIDYGYTF.

In its sample, this clone was seen once. The chain combines TRBV28 with TRBJ2-3; 15 nucleotides agree with TRBD2. Looked up from germline, CDR1 is MDHEN and CDR2 is SYDVKM. V dropped 4 bases and J dropped 0; count of bases not matched to a gene: 5. There are 18 residues in the CDR3. This CDR3 reads CASSSPGLAGGSTDTQYF. CDR3 in DNA: TGTGCCAGCAGTTCCCCGGGACTAGCGGGGGGAAGCACAGATACGCAGTATTTT. The full variable domain, its missing parts supplied by reference TRBV28 and TRBJ2-3, is DVKVTQSSRYLVKRTGEKVFLECVQDMDHENMFWYRQDPGLGLRLIYFSYDVKMKEKGDIPEGYSVSREKKERFSLILESASTNQTSMYLCASSSPGLAGGSTDTQYFGPGTRLTVL.

The chain recombines TRBV2 with TRBJ1-1; 8 bases line up with TRBD1. The CDR3 spans 13 residues. Germline assignment: CDR1 SNHLY and CDR2 FYNNEI. Trimming cost V 7 bases and J 4 bases; bases outside gene matches: 5. The CDR3 DNA follows: TGTGCCAGCAATAAGGACAGGGTCACTGAAGCTTTCTTT. This codes for CASNKDRVTEAFF.

The chain uses TRBV4-2 and TRBJ2-7; D unresolved. Trimming took off 2 bases at V and 3 bases at J, with 14 bases between the two ends. Germline loops: CDR1 LGHNA, CDR2 YNFKEQ. The CDR3 is 15 residues long. CDR3 sequence reads: CASSQSDGVNYEQYF. CDR3 in DNA: TGTGCCAGCAGCCAATCGGACGGCGTAAACTACGAGCAGTACTTC.

This chain connects TRBV15 to TRBJ1-5, with TRBD1 matching over 8 bases. Germline V lookup: CDR1 LNHNV, CDR2 YYDKDF (reference sequence). The CDR3 length is 15 residues. Trimming cost V 5 bases and J 0 bases; bases outside gene matches: 3. CDR3 amino acids: CATSLDRASNQPQHF. The CDR3 region has the DNA TGTGCCACCAGCTTGGACAGGGCTAGCAATCAGCCCCAGCATTTT.

The chain carries TRBV28 and TRBJ2-7; a weak D match, TRBD2 (6 bases). The CDR3 is 14 residues long. V was trimmed by 5 bases and J by 3 bases, leaving 14 bases between them. CDR1 and CDR2 (germline): MDHEN, SYDVKM. The CDR3 coding sequence is TGTGCCAGCAGTGGCAGGGACTCCTACTACGAGCAGTACTTC. This translates into CASSGRDSYYEQYF. Full variable domain (rest looked up from reference TRBV28 and TRBJ2-7): DVKVTQSSRYLVKRTGEKVFLECVQDMDHENMFWYRQDPGLGLRLIYFSYDVKMKEKGDIPEGYSVSREKKERFSLILESASTNQTSMYLCASSGRDSYYEQYFGPGTRLTVT.

The chain uses TRBV3-1 (or the pseudogene TRBV3-2) and TRBJ1-3; maybe TRBD1 (5 bases). This CDR3 comprises 14 residues. Germline CDR1 reads LGHDT; CDR2 reads YNNKEL (reference sequence). Trimming cost V 2 bases and J 4 bases, with 9 bases left between them. The CDR3 loop reads CASSQQGAGNTIYF. CDR3 DNA sequence: TGTGCCAGCAGCCAACAGGGCGCGGGAAACACCATATATTTT.

The chain employs TRBV2 and TRBJ2-7, with D possibly being TRBD2 (5 bases). Germline loops: CDR1 SNHLY, CDR2 FYNNEI. Trimming cost V 7 bases and J 3 bases, with 10 bases left between them. The CDR3 has 12 amino acids. The CDR3 loop reads CASMDGLYEQYF. The CDR3 DNA follows: TGTGCCAGCATGGACGGACTCTACGAGCAGTACTTC. Drawing the rest from reference TRBV2 and TRBJ2-7, the complete variable domain is EPEVTQTPSHQVTQMGQEVILRCVPISNHLYFYWYRQILGQKVEFLVSFYNNEISEKSEIFDDQFSVERPDGSNFTLKIRSTKLEDSAMYFCASMDGLYEQYFGPGTRLTVT.

This chain connects TRBV19 to TRBJ1-2; D perhaps matches TRBD1 (5 bases). The V and J ends lost 5 bases and 4 bases respectively, with 8 bases between them. The CDR3 runs 12 residues. CDR1 is LNHDA and CDR2 is SQIVND in the germline V gene (reference sequence). The CDR3 region is CASSPQGYGYTF. The CDR3 DNA reads as TGTGCCAGTAGTCCGCAGGGCTATGGCTACACCTTC.

The chain has TRBV18 and TRBJ1-4, with a weak D call TRBD1 (5 bases). Germline CDR1 KGHSH, CDR2 LQKENI. V dropped 3 bases and J dropped 5 bases, with 13 bases sitting between them. This CDR3 has 15 residues. CDR3 nucleotides: TGTGCCAGCTCACCGACAGAGGGAGGGAATGAAAAACTGTTTTTT. It yields the protein CASSPTEGGNEKLFF.

The V call is TRBV7-3, the J call TRBJ1-5; 9 bases are shared with TRBD1. The CDR3 contains 13 residues. After removal of 5 bases from V and 9 bases from J, the junction contained 5 bases not matched to a gene. Germline V gene sequence: CDR1 SGHTA, CDR2 FQGTGA. The CDR3 loop is CASSPDRGGPQHF. DNA for the CDR3: TGTGCCAGCAGCCCAGACAGGGGGGGGCCCCAGCATTTT.